This is a list of T cell receptor beta chains from one sample in a study of shared clonotypes between healthy human individuals. The method was immunoSEQ multiplex PCR; TCRdb's version includes in-frame clones alone and lacks a portion of them. The sample includes about 2.3 million clones, about 92% seen only once; the top ten take 0.39%. Sequenced sample: naive CD4+ T cells from PBMCs. The receptor set was obtained from a man between 18 and 35 years old in good health. Some clones in this sample may be carry-over from other donors' samples. Both conserved end residues are part of each CDR3. D genes are given only for firm matches. Clone size, where shown, is once, few, many, or a class for clones that have expanded.

CDR3 protein,CDR3 DNA,V gene,J gene,D gene,clone size
CASSSSTGLEGFF,TGTGCCAGCAGCTCCTCCACAGGGCTTGAAGGTTTCTTT,TRBV6-6,TRBJ1-1,.,.
CASSPPGTNYGYTF,TGTGCCAGCAGCCCTCCCGGGACTAACTATGGCTACACCTTC,TRBV5-4,TRBJ1-2,.,.
CASSLIWETQYF,TGTGCCAGCAGCTTAATCTGGGAGACCCAGTACTTC,TRBV7-2,TRBJ2-5,.,.
CASSVETGEVYEQYF,TGTGCCAGCAGCGTAGAGACAGGGGAAGTCTACGAGCAGTACTTC,TRBV9,TRBJ2-7,TRBD1,.
CASIDYSTDTQYF,TGTGCCAGCATCGACTACTCCACAGATACGCAGTATTTT,TRBV28,TRBJ2-3,.,.
CASSGTGTLQETQYF,TGTGCCAGCAGCGGCACCGGGACGCTTCAAGAGACCCAGTACTTC,TRBV5-4,TRBJ2-5,.,.
CASSPGTANTGELFF,TGTGCCAGCAGCCCAGGGACAGCCAACACCGGGGAGCTGTTTTTT,TRBV7-2,TRBJ2-2,TRBD1,.
CATSRDGRTGELFF,TGTGCCACCAGCAGAGATGGTCGGACCGGGGAGCTGTTTTTT,TRBV15,TRBJ2-2,.,once
CASSQSGTDTQYF,TGTGCCAGCAGCCAAAGCGGCACAGATACGCAGTATTTT,TRBV14,TRBJ2-3,.,once
CASSLGAGGANVNEQFF,TGCGCCAGCAGCTTGGGCGCTGGCGGAGCTAACGTCAATGAGCAGTTCTTC,TRBV5-1,TRBJ2-1,.,.
CASAPVSNQPQHF,TGTGCCAGCGCCCCAGTGAGCAATCAGCCCCAGCATTTT,TRBV2,TRBJ1-5,.,.
CAWSVNWSPLHF,TGTGCCTGGAGTGTTAACTGGTCACCCCTCCACTTT,TRBV30,TRBJ1-6,.,.
CASSNQGAWYEQYF,TGTGCCAGTAGTAACCAGGGGGCATGGTACGAGCAGTACTTC,TRBV19,TRBJ2-7,TRBD1,.
CATSRGELGQPQHF,TGTGCCACCAGCAGGGGGGAGTTAGGACAGCCCCAGCATTTT,TRBV15,TRBJ1-5,.,.
CASSTAPLRVNYGYTF,TGTGCCAGTAGTACAGCGCCTTTGAGGGTAAACTATGGCTACACCTTC,TRBV19,TRBJ1-2,.,.
CASSLAGTGVFGQYF,TGCGCCAGCAGCTTGGCCGGGACAGGGGTGTTTGGGCAGTACTTC,TRBV5-1,TRBJ2-7,TRBD1,.
CASSSSWPSGTDTQYF,TGTGCCAGCAGCTCTTCATGGCCTAGCGGTACAGATACGCAGTATTTT,TRBV7-9,TRBJ2-3,TRBD2,.
CASKGRDTTEAFF,TGTGCCAGTAAGGGGAGGGACACAACTGAAGCTTTCTTT,TRBV19,TRBJ1-1,.,.
CASSQVRLAEPYNEQFF,TGTGCCAGCAGCCAAGTAAGGCTAGCGGAACCCTACAATGAGCAGTTCTTC,TRBV14,TRBJ2-1,TRBD2,.
CASSNGTPNEKLFF,TGTGCCAGCAGTAACGGAACGCCTAATGAAAAACTGTTTTTT,TRBV7-9,TRBJ1-4,.,.
CASSYSVRTGELFF,TGTGCCAGCAGTTACTCGGTCAGGACCGGGGAGCTGTTTTTT,TRBV6-5,TRBJ2-2,.,.
CASQLTDGTDTQYF,TGTGCCAGCCAGCTCACCGACGGCACAGATACGCAGTATTTT,TRBV18,TRBJ2-3,.,.
CASSLVGVSSYNEQFF,TGCGCCAGCAGCTTGGTCGGGGTTAGCTCCTACAATGAGCAGTTCTTC,TRBV5-1,TRBJ2-1,.,.
CASSMRREANVLTF,TGTGCCAGTAGTATGAGGAGGGAAGCCAACGTCCTGACTTTC,TRBV19,TRBJ2-6,.,.
CASSSTTNEQFF,TGCGCCAGCAGCTCCACTACAAATGAGCAGTTCTTC,TRBV5-1,TRBJ2-1,.,.
CASSFGGTPEQYF,TGTGCCAGCAGCTTTGGCGGGACTCCTGAGCAGTACTTC,TRBV7-9,TRBJ2-7,.,.
CASKERREAAGYTF,TGTGCCAGCAAAGAACGCAGGGAGGCGGCAGGCTACACCTTC,TRBV6-5,TRBJ1-2,.,.
CASGSRAPFDEQYF,TGTGCCAGCGGCTCCCGAGCCCCATTTGACGAGCAGTACTTC,TRBV28,TRBJ2-7,.,.
CASTHRGFAGELFF,TGTGCCAGCACCCACAGGGGTTTCGCCGGGGAGCTGTTTTTT,TRBV28,TRBJ2-2,TRBD1,.
CASRGSGDQPQHF,TGTGCCAGCAGAGGGAGTGGGGATCAGCCCCAGCATTTT,TRBV27,TRBJ1-5,.,.
CASSIGTGTGYTF,TGTGCCAGCAGCATCGGGACAGGGACTGGCTACACCTTC,TRBV6-6,TRBJ1-2,TRBD1,.
CASSQLAVPSYEQYF,TGTGCCAGCAGCCAATTAGCGGTGCCCTCCTACGAGCAGTACTTC,TRBV4-2,TRBJ2-7,.,.
CASSAKTGHGYTF,TGTGCCAGCAGTGCCAAGACAGGGCATGGCTACACCTTC,TRBV6-4,TRBJ1-2,TRBD1,few